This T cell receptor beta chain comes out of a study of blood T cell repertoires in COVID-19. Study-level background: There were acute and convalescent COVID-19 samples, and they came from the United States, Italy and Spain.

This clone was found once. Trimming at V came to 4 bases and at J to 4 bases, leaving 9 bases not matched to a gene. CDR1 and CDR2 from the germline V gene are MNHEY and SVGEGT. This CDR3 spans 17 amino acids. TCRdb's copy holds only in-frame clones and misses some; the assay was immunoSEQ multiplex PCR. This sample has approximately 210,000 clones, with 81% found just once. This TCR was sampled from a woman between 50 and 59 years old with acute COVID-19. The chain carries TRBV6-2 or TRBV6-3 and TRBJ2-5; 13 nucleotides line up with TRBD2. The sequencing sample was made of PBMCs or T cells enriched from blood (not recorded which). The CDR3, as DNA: TGTGCCAGCAGTTTTACTAGCGGGGGGGCCATAAGAGAGACCCAGTACTTC. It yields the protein CASSFTSGGAIRETQYF.